Listed here are 30 T cell receptor beta chains from one sample, sequenced in a study of T-cell reconstitution after alpha-beta-depleted transplantation in children. The TCRbeta library was prepared with unique molecular identifiers. TCRdb reprocessed the PCR reads via MiXCR and lists one record per CDR3 protein. In the table there are just over 350,000 distinct CDR3 sequences, 10% to 15% of which are singletons. The input for sequencing was PBMCs, taken from the stem cell graft. Receptors were obtained from a human donor who donated a stem cell graft to a child with Fanconi anemia.

The chain uses TRBV13 and TRBJ2-7; no clear D gene. The CDR3 has 12 amino acids. Germline V CDR1 and CDR2: PRHDT, FYEKMQ (reference sequence). V lost 0 bases, J lost 7 bases, and 7 bases lay in between. CDR3 amino acids: CASSLGWEEQYF. The CDR3 DNA is TGTGCCAGCAGCTTAGGCTGGGAAGAGCAGTACTTC.

J is TRBJ1-1 and V is TRBV18; D possibly corresponds to TRBD1 (6 bases). The germline V gene encodes CDR1 KGHSH and CDR2 LQKENI. V was pared by 2 bases and J by 0 bases, with 10 bases between. The CDR3 contains 15 residues. CDR3 sequence (DNA): TGTGCCAGCTCACCAGAGGGGGGGTTGAACACTGAAGCTTTCTTT. Translating it yields CASSPEGGLNTEAFF.

The rearrangement joins TRBV3-1 to TRBJ1-5; D is ambiguous. Trimming removed 3 bases at V and 7 bases at J, with 7 bases between. CDR3 length: 12 amino acids. Germline CDR1 LGHDT, CDR2 YNNKEL (reference sequence). CDR3 nucleotide sequence: TGTGCCAGCAGCCAGTTAGGGCAGCCCCAGCATTTT. Translating gives CASSQLGQPQHF.

As for this clonotype: The junction and the germline gene differ at one end; a read error may be behind it. The CDR3 protein is CTSSCSTEAFF. The CDR3, as DNA: TGCACCAGCAGTTGCAGCACTGAAGCTTTCTTT. This chain joins TRBV27 and TRBJ1-1; D gene unclear. The CDR3 runs to 11 residues. Germline values: CDR1 MNHEY, CDR2 SMNVEV (reference sequence).

This clonotype showed up many times. The rearrangement links TRBV30 to TRBJ2-3, with D perhaps matching TRBD1 or TRBD2 (7 bases each). This CDR3 spans 14 amino acids. V was trimmed by 3 bases and J by 0 bases, leaving 10 bases between them. CDR1 and CDR2 (germline): GTSNPN, SVGIG (reference sequence). The CDR3 loop reads CAWSRGGSTDTQYF. CDR3 nucleotides: TGTGCCTGGAGCAGGGGGGGCAGCACAGATACGCAGTATTTT.

This clonotype appeared a few times. The rearrangement joins TRBV5-1 to TRBJ1-1, with 8 nucleotides matching TRBD1. V lost 4 bases, J lost 11 bases, and 13 bases stayed unmatched. Looked up from germline, CDR1 is SGHRS and CDR2 is YFSETQ. The CDR3 runs 14 residues. Here the CDR3 reads CASSLDRAGKTAFF. CDR3 nucleotide sequence: TGCGCCAGCAGCCTGGACAGGGCGGGGAAGACGGCTTTCTTT.

In its sample, this clonotype was seen a few times. V usage is TRBV5-1 and J usage is TRBJ1-3; D call uncertain. The CDR3 covers 15 residues. V lost 4 bases, J lost 0 bases, and 11 bases lay in between. Germline V gives CDR1 SGHRS, CDR2 YFSETQ. CDR3 sequence reads: CASSDDLLSGNTIYF. As DNA, the CDR3 is TGCGCCAGCAGCGACGACTTGCTCTCTGGAAACACCATATATTTT.

This clonotype was observed at least ten times. The chain employs TRBV6-1 and TRBJ2-5; D is possibly TRBD1 or TRBD2 (6 bases each). Germline V gene data show CDR1 as MNHNS and CDR2 as SASEGT. The CDR3 contains 15 residues. The V end lost 5 bases, the J end lost 5 bases, and 18 bases lay between the germline ends. CDR3 nucleotides: TGTGCCAGCAGTCAAGATATGGGGGGCGCGGAGACCCAGTACTTC. Protein product: CASSQDMGGAETQYF.

The chain has TRBV6-5 and TRBJ1-5; a weak D match, TRBD1 (5 bases). Germline V gives CDR1 MNHEY, CDR2 SVGAGI. V gave up 2 bases and J gave up 9 bases, with 17 bases separating them. The CDR3 contains 15 residues. CDR3 in amino acids: CASSYIQGGYRPQHF. CDR3 bases: TGTGCCAGCAGTTACATTCAGGGCGGGTACCGGCCCCAGCATTTT.

This clonotype was seen a handful of times. The gene calls are TRBV6-1 and TRBJ2-7; 9 bases agree with TRBD1. Germline CDR1 reads MNHNS; CDR2 reads SASEGT. Trimming at V came to 6 bases and at J to 6 bases, leaving 9 bases not matched to a gene. The CDR3 consists of 14 residues. Here the CDR3 DNA reads TGTGCCAGCAGCCCCTTCACAGGGGGCCTCGAGCAGTACTTC. Amino acid sequence: CASSPFTGGLEQYF.

This clonotype was counted between two and nine times. The chain combines TRBV12-3 or TRBV12-4 with TRBJ1-1; D remains unclear. Trimming removed 4 bases at V and 0 bases at J, with 9 bases between. The CDR3 has 14 amino acids. The CDR3 region has the DNA TGTGCCAGCAGTTACGGTGCCATGAACACTGAAGCTTTCTTT. Its translation is CASSYGAMNTEAFF.

The gene calls are TRBV5-1 and TRBJ1-1; D unresolved. The CDR3 spans 15 residues. Trimming removed 4 bases from V and 0 bases from J, with 13 bases in between. CDR1 is SGHRS and CDR2 is YFSETQ in the germline V gene. The CDR3 sequence is CASSTMGNLNTEAFF. The CDR3 DNA reads TGCGCCAGCAGCACTATGGGAAATTTGAACACTGAAGCTTTCTTT.

This clonotype was counted ten times or more. This chain joins TRBV6-2 or TRBV6-3 and TRBJ2-5, with D possibly TRBD2 on 5 matching bases. The germline V gene has CDR1 MNHEY and CDR2 SVGEGT. The CDR3 contains 11 residues. V was trimmed by 8 bases and J by 5 bases, leaving 9 bases between them. The CDR3 sequence: CASRGVETQYF. The CDR3 region has the DNA TGTGCCAGCCGGGGAGTCGAGACCCAGTACTTC.

The J gene is TRBJ1-3, the V gene TRBV12-3 or TRBV12-4, with a weak D call TRBD1 (5 bases). Trimming took off 5 bases at V and 10 bases at J, with 15 bases between the two ends. The CDR3 has 13 residues. CDR3 protein: CASSTPTVPTIYF. In DNA, the CDR3 is TGTGCCAGCAGTACCCCGACAGTCCCAACCATATATTTT.

This chain joins TRBV6-2 or TRBV6-3 and TRBJ1-6, with TRBD1 identical over 8 bases. Germline CDR1 and CDR2: MNHEY and SVGEGT. Trimming removed 6 bases from V and 7 bases from J; junction bases left unmatched: 5. The CDR3 covers 14 residues. The CDR3 DNA follows: TGTGCCAGCAGGACAGGGGTCGGGAATTCACCCCTCCACTTT. Amino acid sequence: CASRTGVGNSPLHF.

This clonotype has at least ten counts. The V gene is TRBV20-1, the J gene TRBJ1-1; no firm D call. Germline V gives CDR1 DFQATT, CDR2 SNEGSKA (reference sequence). This CDR3 is built from 14 residues. The V end lost 0 bases, the J end lost 2 bases, and 10 bases lay between the germline ends. DNA of the CDR3: TGCAGTGCTAGAGATATTTCGGAAAACACTGAAGCTTTCTTT. Encoded protein: CSARDISENTEAFF.

This chain links TRBV28 with TRBJ2-7; D may correspond to TRBD1 or TRBD2 (5 bases each). The CDR3 runs 13 residues. Germline lookup yields CDR1 MDHEN and CDR2 SYDVKM. V lost 6 bases, J lost 5 bases, and 14 bases lay in between. In DNA form, the CDR3 reads TGTGCCAGCAGCTCAGGGAGCAGCCACGAGCAGTACGTC. It yields the protein CASSSGSSHEQYV.

This clonotype appeared a few times. CDR3 sequence (DNA): TGTGCCAGCAGCCAAGAACTAGCGGGGGGCAGCGACGAGCAGTACTTC. Translating gives CASSQELAGGSDEQYF. The chain combines TRBV3-1 with TRBJ2-7, with 12 nucleotides matching TRBD2. J lost 5 bases, V lost 0 bases, and 5 bases had no gene match. The CDR3 extends over 16 amino acids. From germline, CDR1 is LGHDT and CDR2 YNNKEL (reference sequence).

The chain carries TRBV7-8 and TRBJ2-7; a possible D gene is TRBD1 (5 bases). The CDR3 has 16 residues. Germline V gene data show CDR1 as SGHVS and CDR2 as FQNEAQ. Between the trimmed V and J ends, which lost 1 base and 3 bases, there was a span of 16 bases. The CDR3 nucleotides are TGTGCCAGCAGCTTAGATGCGCAGGGTGGCCTCTACGAGCAGTACTTC. Translated: CASSLDAQGGLYEQYF.

This clonotype has just a few counts. The V call is TRBV5-4, the J call TRBJ1-3; 8 positions agree with TRBD1. The junction had 9 bases not matched to a gene; V was cut back by 6 bases and J by 4 bases. The germline V gene has CDR1 SGHNT and CDR2 YYREEE (reference sequence). The CDR3 sequence is 15 residues long. CDR3 nucleotides: TGTGCCAGCACACGCGGGACAGGAAGAGGAAACACCATATATTTT. This encodes CASTRGTGRGNTIYF.

This clonotype has more than one count but fewer than ten. V usage is TRBV9 and J usage is TRBJ1-2; D not resolved. The CDR3 is 15 residues long. In germline, CDR1 is SGDLS, CDR2 YYNGEE. V lost 4 bases and J 2 bases, leaving 15 bases between the germline ends. The CDR3 protein is CASSTGRGVNYGYTF. Written as DNA, the CDR3 is TGTGCCAGCAGCACCGGACGGGGAGTAAACTATGGCTACACCTTC.

The table lists this clonotype with a few counts. In DNA, the CDR3 is TGTGCCAGCAGCGGAGCCGGGACAGCCATCACCGGGGAGCTGTTTTTT. It specifies CASSGAGTAITGELFF. The J gene is TRBJ2-2, the V gene TRBV7-6; 7 nucleotides agree with TRBD1. The junction had 10 bases not matched to a gene; V was cut back by 5 bases and J by 4 bases. This CDR3 comprises 16 residues. CDR1 and CDR2 (germline): SGHVS, FNYEAQ. Full variable domain (missing parts from reference TRBV7-6 and TRBJ2-2): GAGVSQSPRYKVTKRGQDVALRCDPISGHVSLYWYRQALGQGPEFLTYFNYEAQQDKSGLPNDRFSAERPEGSISTLTIQRTEQRDSAMYRCASSGAGTAITGELFFGEGSRLTVL.

This sequence joins TRBV3-1 and TRBJ1-1; 7 bases are a match to TRBD1. CDR1 is LGHDT, CDR2 YNNKEL, per germline (reference sequence). CDR3 length equals 14 residues. The ends lost 4 bases at V and 10 bases at J; junction bases unmatched: 12. CDR3 nucleotide sequence: TGTGCCAGCAGCCTCCAACCAGGGGGAATGCGAGCTTTCTTT. Its protein is CASSLQPGGMRAFF. The full variable domain, in which reference TRBV3-1 and TRBJ1-1 provide the parts outside the CDR3, is DTAVSQTPKYLVTQMGNDKSIKCEQNLGHDTMYWYKQDSKKFLKIMFSYNNKELIINETVPNRFSPKSPDKAHLNLHINSLELGDSAVYFCASSLQPGGMRAFFGQGTRLTVV.

This clonotype showed up many times. V usage is TRBV20-1 and J usage is TRBJ1-2, with 7 bases fitting TRBD1. This CDR3 has 15 residues. V lost 5 bases, J lost 2 bases, and 11 bases stayed unmatched. Germline V gives CDR1 DFQATT, CDR2 SNEGSKA (reference sequence). Written as DNA, the CDR3 is TGCAGTGCTCTTGAACCGGGACAGAAGAACTATGGCTACACCTTC. This codes for CSALEPGQKNYGYTF.

This clonotype has a handful of counts. CDR3 amino acids: CASSYLSGTTQETQYF. As DNA, the CDR3 is TGTGCCAGCAGTTACTTATCCGGGACTACCCAAGAGACCCAGTACTTC. This sequence joins TRBV6-2 or TRBV6-3 and TRBJ2-5; 7 nucleotides agree with TRBD2. From germline, CDR1 is MNHEY and CDR2 SVGEGT. The CDR3 is 16 amino acids. The V gene end was trimmed by 1 base and the J gene end by 1 base; junction bases not matched to a gene: 6.

J is TRBJ2-3 and V is TRBV4-1; D possibly corresponds to TRBD1 (8 bases). CDR1 MGHRA and CDR2 YSYEKL come from the germline V gene. V was pared by 7 bases and J by 6 bases, with 26 bases between. The CDR3 length is 17 residues. Here the CDR3 DNA reads TGCGCCAGCAAACCCACCAGGGGGCTAGCGGTGGCGGATACGCAGTATTTT. As protein: CASKPTRGLAVADTQYF.

This clonotype occurred many times. The chain employs TRBV20-1 and TRBJ2-1; 15 nucleotides line up with TRBD2. This CDR3 has 16 amino acids. J gave up 7 bases and V 1 base, and 5 bases lay outside the gene matches. In germline, CDR1 is DFQATT, CDR2 SNEGSKA (reference sequence). CDR3 protein: CSARGPGTSGGNEQFF. The CDR3 coding sequence is TGCAGTGCTAGAGGCCCCGGGACTAGCGGGGGGAATGAGCAGTTCTTC.

The chain has TRBV15 and TRBJ2-1; D is uncertain. Germline-derived CDR1 and CDR2 are LNHNV and YYDKDF (reference sequence). V was clipped by 1 base and J by 0 bases, with 4 bases between them. The CDR3 loop spans 14 amino acids. The CDR3 nucleotides read TGTGCCACCAGCAGAGGAGGCTCCTACAATGAGCAGTTCTTC. It translates to CATSRGGSYNEQFF.

This clonotype was detected a few times. V gene TRBV4-3 combines with J gene TRBJ1-2; D not certain. Trimming removed 0 bases at V and 5 bases at J, with 13 bases between. Germline loops: CDR1 LGHNA, CDR2 YSLEER. This CDR3 region has 15 residues. CDR3 protein: CASSQDPSGRYGYTF. The CDR3 DNA sequence: TGCGCCAGCAGCCAAGATCCGTCCGGACGGTATGGCTACACCTTC.

This rearrangement joins TRBV10-3 to TRBJ2-3; weak D call: TRBD1 (5 bases). Deletions cut 3 bases from V and 1 base from J, with 5 bases between. CDR3 size: 13 residues. Germline V CDR1 and CDR2: ENHRY, SYGVKD. The CDR3 region has the DNA TGTGCCATCAGTGAAGGGGGCACAGATACGCAGTATTTT. Translation gives CAISEGGTDTQYF.